This T cell receptor beta chain was observed in a study of response to subunit inactivated influenza vaccine. Findings and caveats of the study: Every seasonal influenza vaccination brings in few new T cells, the authors suggested.

Worth noting for this clonotype: As yet, its antigen is unknown.

Trimming took 5 bases from V and 4 from J, leaving 16 bases between them. Germline-derived CDR1 and CDR2 are PRHDT and FYEKMQ (reference sequence). This CDR3 spans 15 amino acids. TCRdb reanalysed the RT-PCR reads using MiXCR and keeps one entry per CDR3 protein. The sample holds some 640,000 distinct CDR3 sequences, about 14% seen once. The chain has TRBV13 and TRBJ2-3; the D call may be TRBD1 or TRBD2 (5 bases each). The receptor was isolated from a man aged 45-60 years who received an inactivated influenza vaccine. This sample comprised PBMCs from blood, obtained approximately 15 days before vaccination. The CDR3 bases are TGTGCCAGCAGCACCGGGATCAGGGCAGCAGATACGCAGTATTTT. This sequence encodes CASSTGIRAADTQYF.